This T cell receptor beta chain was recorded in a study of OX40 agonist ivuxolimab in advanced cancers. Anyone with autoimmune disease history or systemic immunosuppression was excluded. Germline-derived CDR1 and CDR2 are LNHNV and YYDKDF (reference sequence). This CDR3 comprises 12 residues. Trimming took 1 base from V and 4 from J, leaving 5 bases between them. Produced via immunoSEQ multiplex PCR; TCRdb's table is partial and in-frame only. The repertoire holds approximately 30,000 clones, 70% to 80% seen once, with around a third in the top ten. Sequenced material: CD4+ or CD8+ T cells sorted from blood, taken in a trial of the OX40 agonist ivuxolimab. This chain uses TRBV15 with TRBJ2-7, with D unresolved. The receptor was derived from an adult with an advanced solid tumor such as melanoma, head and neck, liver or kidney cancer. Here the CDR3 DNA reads TGTGCCACCAGCAGAGTGGGGTACGAGCAGTACTTC. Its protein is CATSRVGYEQYF. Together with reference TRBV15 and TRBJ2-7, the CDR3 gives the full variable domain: DAMVIQNPRYQVTQFGKPVTLSCSQTLNHNVMYWYQQKSSQAPKLLFHYYDKDFNNEADTPDNFQSRRPNTSFCFLDIRSPGLGDTAMYLCATSRVGYEQYFGPGTRLTVT.